Given below is one T cell receptor (beta chain) in context. This entry is derived from a study of shared clonotypes between healthy human individuals. Study context: With ages of 18 to 49, the donors were two women and a few men.

Trimming stripped 1 base from V and 5 bases from J, with 14 bases between. Germline-derived CDR1 and CDR2 are LGHNA and YSLEER. CDR3 length: 15 residues. Genomic DNA from unsorted samples was obtained from 70 million to 90 million PBMCs (per sample). An even split of each subset's genomic DNA across several immunoSEQ plates was performed. The method was immunoSEQ multiplex PCR; TCRdb's version includes in-frame clones alone and lacks a portion of them. The data contain around 480,000 clones, about 80% of them seen just once; the ten biggest clones take up roughly an eighth. The TCR sequence derives from a middle-aged woman in good health. Some clones in this sample may be carry-over from other donors' samples. This chain connects TRBV4-3 to TRBJ2-5; weak D call: TRBD2 (6 bases). What was sequenced was PBMCs. The CDR3 region is CASSQVADPWETQYF. The CDR3 bases are TGCGCCAGCAGCCAAGTAGCGGACCCTTGGGAGACCCAGTACTTC.